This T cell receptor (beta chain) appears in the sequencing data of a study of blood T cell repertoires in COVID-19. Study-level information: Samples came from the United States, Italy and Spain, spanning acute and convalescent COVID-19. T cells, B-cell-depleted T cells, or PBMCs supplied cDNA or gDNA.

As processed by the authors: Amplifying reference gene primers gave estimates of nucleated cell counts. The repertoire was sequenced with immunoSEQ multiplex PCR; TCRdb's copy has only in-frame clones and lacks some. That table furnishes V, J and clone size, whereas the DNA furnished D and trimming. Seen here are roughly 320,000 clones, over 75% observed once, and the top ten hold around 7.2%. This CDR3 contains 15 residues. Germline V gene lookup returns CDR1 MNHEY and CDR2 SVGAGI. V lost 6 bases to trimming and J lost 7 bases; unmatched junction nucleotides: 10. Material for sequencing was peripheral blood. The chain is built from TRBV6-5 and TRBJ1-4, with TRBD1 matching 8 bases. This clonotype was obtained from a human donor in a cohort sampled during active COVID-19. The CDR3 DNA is TGTGCCAGCAGACCCCCGACAGGGGAGGGTGAAAAACTGTTTTTT. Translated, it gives CASRPPTGEGEKLFF.